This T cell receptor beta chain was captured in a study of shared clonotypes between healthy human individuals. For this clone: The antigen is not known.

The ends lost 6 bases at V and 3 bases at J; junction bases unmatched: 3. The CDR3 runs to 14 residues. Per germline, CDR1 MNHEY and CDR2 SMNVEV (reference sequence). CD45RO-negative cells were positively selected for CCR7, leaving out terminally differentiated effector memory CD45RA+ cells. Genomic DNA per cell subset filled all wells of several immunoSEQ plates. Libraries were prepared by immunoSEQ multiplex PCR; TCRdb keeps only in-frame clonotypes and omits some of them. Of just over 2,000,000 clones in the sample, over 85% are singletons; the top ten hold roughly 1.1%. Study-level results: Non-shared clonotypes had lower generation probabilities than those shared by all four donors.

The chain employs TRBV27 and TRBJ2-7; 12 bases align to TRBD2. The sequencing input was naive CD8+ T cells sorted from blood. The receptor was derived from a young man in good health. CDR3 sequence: CASRTTSGSYEQYF. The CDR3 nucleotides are TGTGCCAGCAGGACGACTAGCGGGAGCTACGAGCAGTACTTC.